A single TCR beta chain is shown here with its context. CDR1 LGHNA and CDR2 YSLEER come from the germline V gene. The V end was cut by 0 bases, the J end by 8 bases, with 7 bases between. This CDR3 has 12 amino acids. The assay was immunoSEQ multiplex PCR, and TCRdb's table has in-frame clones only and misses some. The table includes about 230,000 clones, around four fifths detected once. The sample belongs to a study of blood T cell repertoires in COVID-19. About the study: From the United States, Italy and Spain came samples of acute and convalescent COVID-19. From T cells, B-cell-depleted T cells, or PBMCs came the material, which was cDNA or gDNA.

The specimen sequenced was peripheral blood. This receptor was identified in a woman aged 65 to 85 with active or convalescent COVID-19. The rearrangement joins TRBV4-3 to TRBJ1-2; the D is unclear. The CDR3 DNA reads TGCGCCAGCAGCCAAGAAACTGCGGGCTACACCTTC. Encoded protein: CASSQETAGYTF.